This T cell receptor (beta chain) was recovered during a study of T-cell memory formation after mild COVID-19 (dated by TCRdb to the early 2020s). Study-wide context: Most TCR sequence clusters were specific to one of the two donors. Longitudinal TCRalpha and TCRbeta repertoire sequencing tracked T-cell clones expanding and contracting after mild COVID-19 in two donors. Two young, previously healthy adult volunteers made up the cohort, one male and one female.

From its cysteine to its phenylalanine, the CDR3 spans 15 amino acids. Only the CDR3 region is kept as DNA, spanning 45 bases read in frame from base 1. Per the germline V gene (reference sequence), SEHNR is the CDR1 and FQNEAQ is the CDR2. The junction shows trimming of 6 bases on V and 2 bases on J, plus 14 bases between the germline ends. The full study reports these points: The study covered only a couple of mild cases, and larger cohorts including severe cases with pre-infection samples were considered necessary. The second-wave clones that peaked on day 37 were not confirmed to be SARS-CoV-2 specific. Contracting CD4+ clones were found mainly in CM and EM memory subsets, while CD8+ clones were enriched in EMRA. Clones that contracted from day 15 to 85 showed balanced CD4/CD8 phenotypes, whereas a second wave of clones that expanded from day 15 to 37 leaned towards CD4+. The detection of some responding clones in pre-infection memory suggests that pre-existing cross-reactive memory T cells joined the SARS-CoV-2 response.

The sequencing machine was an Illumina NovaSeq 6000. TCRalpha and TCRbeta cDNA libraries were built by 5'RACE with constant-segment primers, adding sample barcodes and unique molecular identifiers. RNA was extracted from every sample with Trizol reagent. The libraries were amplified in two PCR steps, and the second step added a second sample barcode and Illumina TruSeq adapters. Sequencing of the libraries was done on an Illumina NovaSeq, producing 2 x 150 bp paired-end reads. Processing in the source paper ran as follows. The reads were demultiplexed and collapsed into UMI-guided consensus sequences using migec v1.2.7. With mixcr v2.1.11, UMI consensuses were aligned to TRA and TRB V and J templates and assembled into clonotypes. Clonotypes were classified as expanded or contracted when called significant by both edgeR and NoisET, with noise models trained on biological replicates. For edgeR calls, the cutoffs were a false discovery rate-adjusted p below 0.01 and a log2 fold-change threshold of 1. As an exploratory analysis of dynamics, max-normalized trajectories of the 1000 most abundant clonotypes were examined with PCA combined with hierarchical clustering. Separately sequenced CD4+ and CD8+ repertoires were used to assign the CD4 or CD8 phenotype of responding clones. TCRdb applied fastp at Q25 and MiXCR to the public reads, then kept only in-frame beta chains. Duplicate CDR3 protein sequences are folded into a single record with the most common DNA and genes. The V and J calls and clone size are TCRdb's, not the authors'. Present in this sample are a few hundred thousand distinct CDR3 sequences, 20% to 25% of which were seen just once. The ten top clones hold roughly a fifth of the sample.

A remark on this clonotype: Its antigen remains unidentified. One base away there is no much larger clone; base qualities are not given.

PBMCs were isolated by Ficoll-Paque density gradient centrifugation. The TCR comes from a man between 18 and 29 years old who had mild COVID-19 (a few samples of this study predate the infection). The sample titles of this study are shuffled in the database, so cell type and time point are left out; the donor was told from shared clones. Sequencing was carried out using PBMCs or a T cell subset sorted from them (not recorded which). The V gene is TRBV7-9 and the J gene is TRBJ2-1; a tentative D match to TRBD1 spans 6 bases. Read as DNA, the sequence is TGTGCCAGCAGAGCTGGACAGAGACCCTACAATGAGCAGTTCTTC. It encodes CASRAGQRPYNEQFF.